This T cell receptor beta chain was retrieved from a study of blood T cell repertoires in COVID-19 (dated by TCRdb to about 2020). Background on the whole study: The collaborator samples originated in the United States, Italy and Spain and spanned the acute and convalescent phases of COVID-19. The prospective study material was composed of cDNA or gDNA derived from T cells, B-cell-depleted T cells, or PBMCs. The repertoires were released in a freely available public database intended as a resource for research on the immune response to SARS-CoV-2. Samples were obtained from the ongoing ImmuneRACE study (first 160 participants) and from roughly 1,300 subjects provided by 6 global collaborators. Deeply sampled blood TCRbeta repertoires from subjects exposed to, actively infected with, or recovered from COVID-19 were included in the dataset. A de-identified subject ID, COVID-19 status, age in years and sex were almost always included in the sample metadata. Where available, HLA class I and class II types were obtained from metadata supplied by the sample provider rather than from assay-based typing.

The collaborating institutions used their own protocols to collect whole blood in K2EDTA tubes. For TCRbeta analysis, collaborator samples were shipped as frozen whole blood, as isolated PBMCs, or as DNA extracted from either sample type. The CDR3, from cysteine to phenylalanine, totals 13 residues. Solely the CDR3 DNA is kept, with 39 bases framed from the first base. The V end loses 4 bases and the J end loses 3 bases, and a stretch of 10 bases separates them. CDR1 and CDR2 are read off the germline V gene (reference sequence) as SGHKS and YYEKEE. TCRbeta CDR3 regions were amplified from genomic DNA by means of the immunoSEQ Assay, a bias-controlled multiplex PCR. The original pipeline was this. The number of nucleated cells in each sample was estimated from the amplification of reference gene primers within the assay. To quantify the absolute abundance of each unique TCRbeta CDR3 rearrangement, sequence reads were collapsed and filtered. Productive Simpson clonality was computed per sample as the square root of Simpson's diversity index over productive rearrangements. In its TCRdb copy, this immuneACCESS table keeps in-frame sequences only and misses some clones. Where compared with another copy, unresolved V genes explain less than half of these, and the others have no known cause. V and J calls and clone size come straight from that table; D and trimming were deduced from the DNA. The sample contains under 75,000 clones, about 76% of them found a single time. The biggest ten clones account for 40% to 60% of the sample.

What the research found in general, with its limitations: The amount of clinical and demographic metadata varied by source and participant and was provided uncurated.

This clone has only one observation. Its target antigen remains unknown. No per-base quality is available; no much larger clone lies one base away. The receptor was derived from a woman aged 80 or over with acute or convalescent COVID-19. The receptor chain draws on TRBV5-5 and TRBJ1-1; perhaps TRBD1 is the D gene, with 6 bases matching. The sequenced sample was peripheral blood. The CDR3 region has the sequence CASSTDSYTEAFF. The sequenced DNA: TGTGCCAGCAGCACGGACAGCTACACTGAAGCTTTCTTT.